The count of the clone carrying this T cell receptor (beta chain) is one. The germline V gene encodes CDR1 GTSNPN and CDR2 SVGIG (reference sequence). CDR3 length equals 13 residues. The ends lost 2 bases at V and 8 bases at J; junction bases unmatched: 5. The sample belongs to a study of blood T cell repertoires in COVID-19. Clones were read by immunoSEQ multiplex PCR, and TCRdb kept only the in-frame ones, dropping some. The sample has roughly 700,000 clones, 80% to 90% seen once. This chain uses TRBV30 with TRBJ1-3, with 8 positions matching TRBD1. Sequences were obtained from peripheral blood. The TCR sequence derives from a woman aged 18-29 years with acute or convalescent COVID-19. The CDR3 sequence: CAWSQGQGDTIYF. The CDR3 DNA follows: TGTGCCTGGAGTCAAGGACAGGGAGACACCATATATTTT.